These 31 T cell receptor beta chains came from one sample sequenced in a study of T cell changes during pregnancy in multiple sclerosis. Repertoires were generated with immunoSEQ multiplex PCR, while TCRdb's copy carries only in-frame clones and drops some. The table includes tens of thousands of clones, approximately 90% detected once. The sample in question was peripheral blood, obtained in the first trimester of pregnancy. The receptors were sampled from a female donor in good health, enrolled as a control in a pregnancy study.

The V gene is TRBV6-6, the J gene TRBJ2-5; a possible D gene is TRBD2 (5 bases). Trimming took off 2 bases at V and 5 bases at J, with 9 bases between the two ends. The germline V gene has CDR1 MNHNY and CDR2 SVGAGI (reference sequence). The CDR3 length is 13 residues. For the CDR3, the DNA is TGTGCCAGCAGTTACCTTGGCGGGGAGACCCAGTACTTC. Translated, it gives CASSYLGGETQYF.

This chain links TRBV25-1 with TRBJ2-1, with D maybe TRBD2 (5 bases). This CDR3 has 16 amino acids. Germline V gives CDR1 MGHDK, CDR2 SYGVNS. Trimming took off 3 bases at V and 0 bases at J, with 12 bases between the two ends. CDR3 DNA: TGTGCCAGCAGTGACGGGGTCAGCCGCTCCTACAATGAGCAGTTCTTC. Translated: CASSDGVSRSYNEQFF.

V is TRBV10-3 and J is TRBJ1-2, with 7 bases aligning to TRBD1. J lost 4 bases, V lost 4 bases, and 6 bases had no gene match. Germline CDR1 is ENHRY and CDR2 is SYGVKD. The CDR3 extends over 14 amino acids. The CDR3 is CAISGQGGAYGYTF. In DNA, the CDR3 is TGTGCCATCAGTGGACAGGGTGGGGCCTATGGCTACACCTTC.

The chain uses TRBV25-1 and TRBJ2-1; 7 nucleotides align to TRBD1. This CDR3 contains 15 residues. With 4 bases clipped from V and 7 bases from J, the junction kept 10 bases outside the gene matches. CDR1 MGHDK and CDR2 SYGVNS come from the germline V gene. CDR3 in DNA: TGTGCCAGCAGTGGGAGACAGGGCAGTAAGAATGAGCAGTTCTTC. Translation: CASSGRQGSKNEQFF.

The rearrangement uses TRBV2 and TRBJ1-1; no clear D. The CDR3 length is 18 residues. Trimming shortened V by 3 bases and J by 2 bases, and 22 bases separated the two germline ends. Germline values: CDR1 SNHLY, CDR2 FYNNEI. The CDR3 loop reads CASSDWGVKTLVNTEAFF. CDR3 nucleotides: TGTGCCAGCAGTGATTGGGGAGTGAAGACCCTTGTAAACACTGAAGCTTTCTTT.

The chain links TRBV5-4 to TRBJ2-3; maybe TRBD2 (6 bases). V gave up 0 bases and J gave up 5 bases, with 7 bases separating them. Looked up from germline, CDR1 is SGHNT and CDR2 is YYREEE (reference sequence). The CDR3 is made up of 13 amino acids. The CDR3 region is CASSLGGEDTQYF. In DNA, the CDR3 is TGTGCCAGCAGCTTGGGGGGGGAAGATACGCAGTATTTT.

This clone is categorized as large (0.1 to 1%). This rearrangement joins TRBV30 to TRBJ1-3; D possibly corresponds to TRBD1 (5 bases). V shed 0 bases and J shed 3 bases, with 12 bases lying between them. There are 15 residues in the CDR3. Germline-derived CDR1 and CDR2 are GTSNPN and SVGIG (reference sequence). CDR3 in amino acids: CAWSVVRVSGNTIYF. Here the CDR3 DNA reads TGTGCCTGGAGTGTAGTCAGGGTAAGTGGAAACACCATATATTTT.

Comments on this clone: One junction end disagrees with the germline gene, perhaps due to a read error. The CDR3, as DNA: TGTGCCAGTCGGGGAGGGAACGCGGTTTTT. Amino acid sequence: CASRGGNAVF. The J gene is TRBJ2-2, the V gene TRBV19; 7 nucleotides agree with TRBD2. The CDR3 spans 10 residues. Germline assignment: CDR1 LNHDA and CDR2 SQIVND (reference sequence).

The rearrangement links TRBV10-3 to TRBJ2-3; 10 nucleotides align to TRBD2. The CDR3 is 15 amino acids. Germline V gene data show CDR1 as ENHRY and CDR2 as SYGVKD. The V segment lost 4 bases and the J segment 2 bases; nucleotides outside the gene matches: 3. The CDR3 DNA is TGTGCCATCAGTGGGACTAGCGGCTCCACAGATACGCAGTATTTT. This encodes CAISGTSGSTDTQYF.

V gene TRBV15 combines with J gene TRBJ2-7; possibly TRBD2 for D (6 bases). CDR1 and CDR2 from the germline V gene are LNHNV and YYDKDF (reference sequence). The V gene lost 1 base and the J gene lost 0 bases, with 16 bases spanning the gap. This CDR3 has 17 amino acids. CDR3 DNA: TGTGCCACCAGCAGAGTGTTTGCCGGGGGTAGCTCCTACGAGCAGTACTTC. Translating gives CATSRVFAGGSSYEQYF.

The V gene is TRBV29-1, the J gene TRBJ2-7; 7 bases are shared with TRBD1. The CDR3 extends over 12 amino acids. The ends lost 7 bases at V and 3 bases at J; junction bases unmatched: 6. Germline loops: CDR1 SQVTM, CDR2 ANQGSEA. The CDR3 region is CSALGTVYEQYF. CDR3 bases: TGCAGCGCCCTGGGGACAGTCTACGAGCAGTACTTC.

This chain links TRBV6-1 with TRBJ2-1, with TRBD1 matching over 7 bases. The CDR3 has 15 residues. The germline V gene has CDR1 MNHNS and CDR2 SASEGT. Trimming took 6 bases from V and 0 from J; bases not matched to a gene: 5. Here the CDR3 reads CASRWAGGSYNEQFF. The CDR3 region has the DNA TGTGCCAGCAGATGGGCAGGGGGCTCCTACAATGAGCAGTTCTTC.

V gene TRBV7-8 combines with J gene TRBJ1-5; 8 bases are a match to TRBD1. V shed 1 base and J 4 bases; nucleotides not matched to a gene: 6. CDR3 length: 16 amino acids. Per the germline V gene, CDR1 is SGHVS and CDR2 is FQNEAQ. CDR3 DNA: TGTGCCAGCAGCTTAGGACAGACAGGGGCTAATCAGCCCCAGCATTTT. This sequence encodes CASSLGQTGANQPQHF.

The chain is built from TRBV30 and TRBJ2-3; TRBD1 aligns across 9 bases. Germline CDR1 and CDR2: GTSNPN and SVGIG (reference sequence). The junction had 10 bases not matched to a gene; V was cut back by 4 bases and J by 2 bases. This CDR3 contains 16 residues. The CDR3 loop is CAWKQGARTVTDTQYF. Written as DNA, the CDR3 is TGTGCCTGGAAACAGGGGGCGCGAACTGTCACAGATACGCAGTATTTT.

In nucleotides, the CDR3 is TGCGCCAGCAGCTTGGCCATGACGGGTCCCACGTACTTC. Translated: CASSLAMTGPTYF. This sequence joins TRBV5-1 and TRBJ2-7; D unresolved. The germline gives CDR1 SGHRS, CDR2 YFSETQ. V gave up 0 bases and J gave up 12 bases, with 16 bases separating them. CDR3 size: 13 residues. Drawing the rest from reference TRBV5-1 and TRBJ2-7, the complete variable domain is KAGVTQTPRYLIKTRGQQVTLSCSPISGHRSVSWYQQTPGQGLQFLFEYFSETQRNKGNFPGRFSGRQFSNSRSEMNVSTLELGDSALYLCASSLAMTGPTYFGPGTRLTVT.

The rearrangement links TRBV5-4 to TRBJ1-2; 7 positions agree with TRBD1. Trimming took 5 bases from V and 7 from J; bases not matched to a gene: 5. This CDR3 comprises 12 residues. The germline V gene has CDR1 SGHNT and CDR2 YYREEE (reference sequence). The CDR3, as DNA: TGTGCCAGCAGGACAGGGTCTGGTGGCTACACCTTC. It specifies CASRTGSGGYTF.

The chain joins TRBV29-1 to TRBJ2-1; 12 bases line up with TRBD2. Germline trimming cut 4 bases from V and 0 bases from J; bases unmatched to any gene: 4. Germline values: CDR1 SQVTM, CDR2 ANQGSEA. The CDR3 is made up of 16 amino acids. DNA of the CDR3: TGCAGCGTTGGGACTAGCGGGATAAGCTCCTACAATGAGCAGTTCTTC. Amino acid sequence: CSVGTSGISSYNEQFF.

The J gene is TRBJ2-5, the V gene TRBV7-9, with D possibly matching TRBD2 (5 bases). CDR1 SEHNR and CDR2 FQNEAQ come from the germline V gene (reference sequence). CDR3 length: 13 residues. V was pared by 3 bases and J by 5 bases, with 10 bases between. CDR3 sequence (DNA): TGTGCCAGCAGCTTTACTAGAGGGGAGACCCAGTACTTC. It specifies CASSFTRGETQYF.

CDR3 residues: CASLGTGGPYGYTF. Here the CDR3 DNA reads TGTGCCAGCCTTGGGACGGGGGGGCCCTATGGCTACACCTTC. J is TRBJ1-2 and V is TRBV7-2; the D gene is possibly TRBD1 (6 bases). In germline, CDR1 is SGHTA, CDR2 FQGNSA. Trimming removed 8 bases from V and 4 bases from J, with 17 bases in between. This CDR3 has 14 residues.

The chain couples TRBV27 to TRBJ1-1, with D perhaps TRBD1 (5 bases). V gave up 3 bases and J gave up 7 bases, with 9 bases separating them. Germline V gene data show CDR1 as MNHEY and CDR2 as SMNVEV (reference sequence). The CDR3 consists of 12 residues. CDR3 loop: CASSLMGGEAFF. The DNA of the CDR3 is TGTGCCAGCAGTTTGATGGGGGGTGAAGCTTTCTTT.

The V and J genes are TRBV27 and TRBJ2-2; possible D gene TRBD1, 5 bases. The V gene's germline CDR1 is MNHEY and CDR2 SMNVEV (reference sequence). This CDR3 is built from 14 residues. Trimming took 5 bases from V and 3 from J, leaving 10 bases between them. This CDR3 reads CASSPRQYTGELFF. DNA of the CDR3: TGTGCCAGCAGTCCCCGACAGTACACCGGGGAGCTGTTTTTT.

CDR3 bases: TGCGCCAGCACCAAGACGGCAGGGGAAACCGGGGAGCTGTTTTTT. Protein: CASTKTAGETGELFF. The chain links TRBV5-1 to TRBJ2-2, with D possibly matching TRBD1 (6 bases). The V end was cut by 6 bases, the J end by 5 bases, with 17 bases between. The CDR3 sequence is 15 residues long. In germline, CDR1 is SGHRS, CDR2 YFSETQ.

The CDR3 loop reads CASGGGTEAFF. The CDR3 DNA follows: TGTGCCTCGGGGGGCGGCACTGAAGCTTTCTTT. The rearrangement links TRBV25-1 to TRBJ1-1; a weak D match, TRBD1 (6 bases). Germline loops: CDR1 MGHDK, CDR2 SYGVNS. The CDR3 runs 11 residues. The V end lost 11 bases, the J end lost 4 bases, and 11 bases lay between the germline ends.

This chain links TRBV28 with TRBJ2-7; D is uncertain. The CDR3 runs 11 residues. V was trimmed by 8 bases and J by 0 bases, leaving 5 bases between them. Germline CDR1 is MDHEN and CDR2 is SYDVKM. In nucleotides, the CDR3 is TGTGCCAGCCACACCTCCTACGAGCAGTACTTC. Its protein is CASHTSYEQYF.

The chain joins TRBV9 to TRBJ2-1, with TRBD2 matching over 7 bases. CDR1 is SGDLS and CDR2 is YYNGEE in the germline V gene. The CDR3 totals 16 residues. V trimming: 1 base; J trimming: 5 bases; junction bases outside the gene matches: 9. The CDR3 sequence: CASSVSPGRGDNEQFF. In nucleotides, the CDR3 is TGTGCCAGCAGCGTAAGCCCCGGACGGGGGGACAATGAGCAGTTCTTC.

The V and J genes are TRBV4-2 and TRBJ1-2; D might be TRBD1 (6 bases). This CDR3 comprises 15 residues. The germline gives CDR1 LGHNA, CDR2 YNFKEQ. The V end lost 0 bases, the J end lost 2 bases, and 10 bases lay between the germline ends. For the CDR3, the DNA is TGTGCCAGCAGCCAAGAGTTGGGACAAAACTATGGCTACACCTTC. This sequence encodes CASSQELGQNYGYTF.

The sample holds one count of this clone. The chain joins TRBV7-9 to TRBJ2-7, with 11 bases lining up with TRBD1. Losses at the gene ends were 5 bases for V and 2 bases for J; bases not matched to a gene: 5. The germline gives CDR1 SEHNR, CDR2 FQNEAQ (reference sequence). This CDR3 is built from 15 residues. The CDR3 here is CASSPGTGGPYEQYF. DNA of the CDR3: TGTGCCAGCAGCCCCGGGACAGGGGGGCCCTACGAGCAGTACTTC.

The V and J genes are TRBV28 and TRBJ1-5; no definite D call. CDR3 length: 15 amino acids. V was pared by 3 bases and J by 4 bases, with 13 bases between. CDR1 is MDHEN, CDR2 SYDVKM, per germline. The CDR3 bases are TGTGCCAGCAGTTTCCCGACGGCGCGGAATCAGCCCCAGCATTTT. Amino acids: CASSFPTARNQPQHF.

The chain combines TRBV4-1 with TRBJ1-2, with a possible D match to TRBD1 (5 bases). V was pared by 6 bases and J by 2 bases, with 16 bases between. CDR3 size: 15 residues. Looked up from germline, CDR1 is MGHRA and CDR2 is YSYEKL. The CDR3 nucleotides are TGCGCCAGCAGTTCTACGGGGGAGTCCAACTATGGCTACACCTTC. Translating gives CASSSTGESNYGYTF.

The genes are TRBV6-4 and TRBJ1-1; TRBD1 aligns across 9 bases. Germline-derived CDR1 and CDR2 are MRHNA and SNTAGT. The CDR3 is 15 residues long. V lost 4 bases to trimming and J lost 4 bases; unmatched junction nucleotides: 7. CDR3 loop: CASSAGGTGTTEAFF. CDR3 nucleotides: TGTGCCAGCAGTGCCGGGGGGACAGGGACCACTGAAGCTTTCTTT.

This chain joins TRBV27 and TRBJ2-7; possible D gene TRBD2, 5 bases. The CDR3 loop spans 14 amino acids. Germline-derived CDR1 and CDR2 are MNHEY and SMNVEV (reference sequence). V lost 4 bases, J lost 3 bases, and 13 bases lay in between. CDR3 region: CASSYGPGGYEQYF. The CDR3 nucleotides are TGTGCCAGCAGTTACGGGCCTGGAGGCTACGAGCAGTACTTC.